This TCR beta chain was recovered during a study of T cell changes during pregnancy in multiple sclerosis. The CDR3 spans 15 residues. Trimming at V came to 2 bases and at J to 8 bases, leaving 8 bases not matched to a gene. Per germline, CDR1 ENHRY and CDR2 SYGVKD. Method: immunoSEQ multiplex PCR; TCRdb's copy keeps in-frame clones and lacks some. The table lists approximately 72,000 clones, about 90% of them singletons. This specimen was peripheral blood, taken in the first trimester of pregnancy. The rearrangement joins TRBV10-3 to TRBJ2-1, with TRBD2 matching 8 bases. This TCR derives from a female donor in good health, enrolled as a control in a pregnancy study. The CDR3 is CAISETGRARDEQFF. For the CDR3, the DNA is TGTGCCATCAGTGAGACCGGGAGGGCCAGGGATGAGCAGTTCTTC.